This TCR beta chain came from a study of cytomegalovirus exposure and HLA in healthy donors. Study as a whole: Earlier work reported 95 million to 130 million unique TCR beta sequences from 180 million or so T cells.

Healthy bone marrow donors supplied every sample. The PCR contained 60 Vbeta and 13 Jbeta primers. TCRdb's copy holds only in-frame clones and misses some; the assay was immunoSEQ multiplex PCR. The data show roughly 120,000 clones, with roughly 68% seen just once and about 4.4% held by the top ten. V lost 7 bases to trimming and J lost 4 bases, with 11 bases between them. CDR1 and CDR2 (germline): SNHLY, FYNNEI. The CDR3 sequence is 13 residues long. The source is a woman aged 50 to 60 in good health and CMV-seropositive. Sequenced input: PBMCs. The chain is built from TRBV2 and TRBJ1-5, with TRBD1 as a possible D gene (5 bases). The CDR3 DNA is TGTGCCAGCAATTGGCAGGGAAATCAGCCCCAGCATTTT. The encoded protein is CASNWQGNQPQHF.